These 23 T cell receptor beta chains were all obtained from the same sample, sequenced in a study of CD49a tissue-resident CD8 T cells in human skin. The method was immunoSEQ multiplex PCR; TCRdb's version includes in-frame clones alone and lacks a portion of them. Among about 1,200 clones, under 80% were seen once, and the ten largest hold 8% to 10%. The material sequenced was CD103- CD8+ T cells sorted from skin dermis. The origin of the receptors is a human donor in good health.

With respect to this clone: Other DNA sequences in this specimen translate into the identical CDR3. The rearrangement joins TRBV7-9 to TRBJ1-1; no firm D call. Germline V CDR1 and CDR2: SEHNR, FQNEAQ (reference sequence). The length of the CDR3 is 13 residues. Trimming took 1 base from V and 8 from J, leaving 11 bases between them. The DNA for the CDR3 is TGTGCCAGCAGCTTAGTGGGAGTACCCGAAGCTTTCTTT. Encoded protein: CASSLVGVPEAFF.

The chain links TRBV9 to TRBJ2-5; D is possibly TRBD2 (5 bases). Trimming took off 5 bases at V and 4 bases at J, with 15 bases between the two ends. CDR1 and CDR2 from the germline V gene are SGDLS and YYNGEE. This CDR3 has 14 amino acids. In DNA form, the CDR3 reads TGTGCCAGCAGTGCCGAAGCTAGCATAGAGACCCAGTACTTC. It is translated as CASSAEASIETQYF.

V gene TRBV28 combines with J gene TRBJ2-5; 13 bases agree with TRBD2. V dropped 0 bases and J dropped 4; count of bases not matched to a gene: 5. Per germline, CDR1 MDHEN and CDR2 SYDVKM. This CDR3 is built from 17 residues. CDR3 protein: CASSLWTSGRTPETQYF. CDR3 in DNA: TGTGCCAGCAGTTTATGGACTAGCGGGAGGACGCCAGAGACCCAGTACTTC.

The CDR3 loop is CASSLFPSVYEQYF. CDR3 bases: TGTGCCAGCAGCTTATTCCCCAGCGTCTACGAGCAGTACTTC. This chain joins TRBV7-3 and TRBJ2-7; no clear D gene. This CDR3 is built from 14 residues. Trimming took 2 bases from V and 3 from J, leaving 11 bases between them. CDR1 and CDR2 from the germline V gene are SGHTA and FQGTGA.

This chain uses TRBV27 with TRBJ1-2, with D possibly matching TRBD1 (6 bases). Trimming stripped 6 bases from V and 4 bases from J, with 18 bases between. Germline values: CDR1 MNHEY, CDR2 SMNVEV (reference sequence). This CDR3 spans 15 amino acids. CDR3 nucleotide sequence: TGTGCCAGCAGGATTGAACAGGGCTACCCCTATGGCTACACCTTC. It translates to CASRIEQGYPYGYTF.

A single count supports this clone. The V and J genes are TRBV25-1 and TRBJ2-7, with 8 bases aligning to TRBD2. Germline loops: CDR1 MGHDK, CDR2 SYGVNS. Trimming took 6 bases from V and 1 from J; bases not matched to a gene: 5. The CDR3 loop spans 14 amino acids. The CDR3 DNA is TGTGCCAGCAGCGGGGGGGGCTCGTCCTACGAGCAGTACTTC. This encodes CASSGGGSSYEQYF.

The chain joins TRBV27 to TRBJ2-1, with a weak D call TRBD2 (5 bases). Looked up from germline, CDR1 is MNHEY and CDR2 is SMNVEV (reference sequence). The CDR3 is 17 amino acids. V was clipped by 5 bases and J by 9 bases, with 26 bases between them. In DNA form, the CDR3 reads TGTGCCAGCAGTCCCATATCCCCCGGGGTAGGAACACCTGAGCAGTTCTTC. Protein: CASSPISPGVGTPEQFF.

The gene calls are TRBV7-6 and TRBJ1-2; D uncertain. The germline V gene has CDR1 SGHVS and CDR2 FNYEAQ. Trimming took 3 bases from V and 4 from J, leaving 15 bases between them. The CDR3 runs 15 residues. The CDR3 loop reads CASSLSPGSTYGYTF. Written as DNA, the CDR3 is TGTGCCAGCAGCTTGAGTCCGGGATCCACCTATGGCTACACCTTC.

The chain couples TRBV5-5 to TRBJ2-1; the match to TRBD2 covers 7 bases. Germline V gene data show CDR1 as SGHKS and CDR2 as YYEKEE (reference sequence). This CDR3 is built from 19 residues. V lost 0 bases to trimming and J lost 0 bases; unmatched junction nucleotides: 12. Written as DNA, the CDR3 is TGTGCCAGCAGCTTGGCCAGATACGGGGGAGGGATCTCCTACAATGAGCAGTTCTTC. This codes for CASSLARYGGGISYNEQFF.

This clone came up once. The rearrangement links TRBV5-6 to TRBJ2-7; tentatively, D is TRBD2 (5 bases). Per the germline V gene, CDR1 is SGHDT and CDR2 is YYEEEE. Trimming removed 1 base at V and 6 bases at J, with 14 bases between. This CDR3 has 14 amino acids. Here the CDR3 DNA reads TGTGCCAGCAGCTTGTTGTCGGGGTCGGGCGAGCAGTACGTC. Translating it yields CASSLLSGSGEQYV.

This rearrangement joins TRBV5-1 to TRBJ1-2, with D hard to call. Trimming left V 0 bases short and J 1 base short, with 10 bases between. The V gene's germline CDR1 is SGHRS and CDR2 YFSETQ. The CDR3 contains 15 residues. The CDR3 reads CASSLVSGFNYGYTF. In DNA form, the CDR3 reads TGCGCCAGCAGCTTGGTTTCGGGGTTTAACTATGGCTACACCTTC.

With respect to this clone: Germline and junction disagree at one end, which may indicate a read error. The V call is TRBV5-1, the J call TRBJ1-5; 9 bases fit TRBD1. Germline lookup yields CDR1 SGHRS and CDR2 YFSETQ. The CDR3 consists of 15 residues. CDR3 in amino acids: CASSSGQGDNQSQHF. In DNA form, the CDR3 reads TGCGCCAGCAGCTCGGGACAGGGCGACAATCAGTCCCAGCATTTT.

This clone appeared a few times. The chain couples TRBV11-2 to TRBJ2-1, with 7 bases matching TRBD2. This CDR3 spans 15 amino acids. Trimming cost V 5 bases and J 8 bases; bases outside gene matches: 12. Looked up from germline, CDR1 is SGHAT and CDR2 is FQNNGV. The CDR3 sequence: CASSLGLGTWDEQFF. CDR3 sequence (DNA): TGTGCCAGCAGCCTTGGACTAGGGACCTGGGATGAGCAGTTCTTC. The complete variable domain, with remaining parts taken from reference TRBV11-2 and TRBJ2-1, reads EAGVAQSPRYKIIEKRQSVAFWCNPISGHATLYWYQQILGQGPKLLIQFQNNGVVDDSQLPKDRFSAERLKGVDSTLKIQPAKLEDSAVYLCASSLGLGTWDEQFFGPGTRLTVL.

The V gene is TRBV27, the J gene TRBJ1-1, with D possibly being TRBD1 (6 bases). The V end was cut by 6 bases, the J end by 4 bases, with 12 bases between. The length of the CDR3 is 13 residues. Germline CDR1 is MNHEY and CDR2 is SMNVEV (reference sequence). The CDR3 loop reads CASSPGDGTEAFF. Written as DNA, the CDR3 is TGTGCCAGCAGCCCAGGGGATGGCACTGAAGCTTTCTTT.

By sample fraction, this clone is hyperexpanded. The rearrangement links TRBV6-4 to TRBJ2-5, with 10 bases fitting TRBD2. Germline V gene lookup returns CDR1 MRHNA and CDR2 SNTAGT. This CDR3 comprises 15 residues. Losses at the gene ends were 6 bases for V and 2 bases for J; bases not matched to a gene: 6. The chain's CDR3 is CASSPLAGPQETQYF. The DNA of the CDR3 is TGTGCCAGCAGCCCACTAGCGGGGCCGCAAGAGACCCAGTACTTC.

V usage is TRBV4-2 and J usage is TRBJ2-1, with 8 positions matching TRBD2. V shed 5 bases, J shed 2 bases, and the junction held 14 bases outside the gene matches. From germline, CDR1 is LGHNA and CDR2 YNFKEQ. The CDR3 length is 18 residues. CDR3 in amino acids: CASSLAGGGGSAYNEQFF. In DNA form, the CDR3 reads TGTGCCAGCAGCTTGGCCGGTGGCGGGGGGTCCGCCTACAATGAGCAGTTCTTC.

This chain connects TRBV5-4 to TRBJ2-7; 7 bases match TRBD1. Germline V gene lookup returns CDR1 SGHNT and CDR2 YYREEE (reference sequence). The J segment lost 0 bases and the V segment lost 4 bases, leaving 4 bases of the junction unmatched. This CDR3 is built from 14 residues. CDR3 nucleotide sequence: TGTGCCAGCAGCGGGGGACAGTACTCCTACGAGCAGTACTTC. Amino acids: CASSGGQYSYEQYF.

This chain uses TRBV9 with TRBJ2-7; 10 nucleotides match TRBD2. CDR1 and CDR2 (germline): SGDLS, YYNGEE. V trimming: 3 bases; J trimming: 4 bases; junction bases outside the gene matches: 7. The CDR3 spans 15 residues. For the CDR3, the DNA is TGTGCCAGCAGCGCCGAAGCGGGAGGGGGGTACGAGCAGTACTTC. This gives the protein CASSAEAGGGYEQYF.

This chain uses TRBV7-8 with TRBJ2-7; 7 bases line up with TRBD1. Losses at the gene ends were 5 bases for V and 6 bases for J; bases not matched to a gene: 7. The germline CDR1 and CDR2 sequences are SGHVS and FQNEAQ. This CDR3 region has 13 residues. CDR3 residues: CASSRDSASEQYF. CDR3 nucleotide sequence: TGTGCCAGCAGCCGGGACAGTGCATCCGAGCAGTACTTC.

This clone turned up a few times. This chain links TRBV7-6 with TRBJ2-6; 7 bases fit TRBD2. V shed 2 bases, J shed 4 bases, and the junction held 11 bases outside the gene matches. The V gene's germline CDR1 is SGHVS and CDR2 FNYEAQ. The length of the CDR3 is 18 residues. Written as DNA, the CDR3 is TGTGCCAGCAGCTTAACACTGGGAGGGATCTCGGGGGCCAACGTCCTGACTTTC. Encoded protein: CASSLTLGGISGANVLTF. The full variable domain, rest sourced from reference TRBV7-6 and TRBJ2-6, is GAGVSQSPRYKVTKRGQDVALRCDPISGHVSLYWYRQALGQGPEFLTYFNYEAQQDKSGLPNDRFSAERPEGSISTLTIQRTEQRDSAMYRCASSLTLGGISGANVLTFGAGSRLTVL.

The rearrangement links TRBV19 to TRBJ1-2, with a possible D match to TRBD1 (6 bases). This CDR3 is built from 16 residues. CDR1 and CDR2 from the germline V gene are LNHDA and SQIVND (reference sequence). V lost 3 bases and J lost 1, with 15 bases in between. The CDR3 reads CASSMATGHHNYGYTF. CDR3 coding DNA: TGTGCCAGTAGTATGGCCACGGGACACCATAACTATGGCTACACCTTC.

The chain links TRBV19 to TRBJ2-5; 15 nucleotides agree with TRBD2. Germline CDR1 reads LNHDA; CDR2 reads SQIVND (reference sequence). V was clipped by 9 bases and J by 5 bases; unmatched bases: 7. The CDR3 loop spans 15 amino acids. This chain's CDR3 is CASGLAGGPGETQYF. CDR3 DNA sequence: TGTGCCAGCGGACTAGCGGGGGGGCCCGGGGAGACCCAGTACTTC.

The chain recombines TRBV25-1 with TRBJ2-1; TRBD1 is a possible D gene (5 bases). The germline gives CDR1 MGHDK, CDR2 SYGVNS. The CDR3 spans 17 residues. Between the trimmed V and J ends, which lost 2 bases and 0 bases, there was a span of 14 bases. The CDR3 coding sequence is TGTGCCAGCAGTGAAAAGGGGCCCGACCGCTCCTACAATGAGCAGTTCTTC. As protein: CASSEKGPDRSYNEQFF.